This TCR beta chain comes out of a study of shared clonotypes between healthy human individuals. Findings of the study overall: Naive CD4 clonotypes overlapped across a handful of donors at roughly 5.1%.

In regard to this clone: Its antigen is unidentified.

The CDR3 has 13 amino acids. Germline V gene lookup returns CDR1 SNHLY and CDR2 FYNNEI. V lost 8 bases to trimming and J lost 5 bases, with 15 bases between them. Caucasian adults residing in Nashville, Tennessee made up all the donors. The table came from immunoSEQ multiplex PCR; TCRdb's copy has only in-frame clones and leaves some out. The sample contains a few million clones, almost 96% of which appear only once. This chain connects TRBV2 to TRBJ2-5; perhaps TRBD2 as D (6 bases). This TCR came from a man between 18 and 29 years old in good health. Sequencing was done on a sample of naive CD4+ T cells sorted from blood. Subset noted: CD45RA+ positively selected. The CDR3 protein is CASHGLRLETQYF. CDR3 nucleotide sequence: TGTGCCAGCCATGGACTACGCCTGGAGACCCAGTACTTC. The full variable domain, with the rest looked up from reference TRBV2 and TRBJ2-5, is EPEVTQTPSHQVTQMGQEVILRCVPISNHLYFYWYRQILGQKVEFLVSFYNNEISEKSEIFDDQFSVERPDGSNFTLKIRSTKLEDSAMYFCASHGLRLETQYFGPGTRLLVL.